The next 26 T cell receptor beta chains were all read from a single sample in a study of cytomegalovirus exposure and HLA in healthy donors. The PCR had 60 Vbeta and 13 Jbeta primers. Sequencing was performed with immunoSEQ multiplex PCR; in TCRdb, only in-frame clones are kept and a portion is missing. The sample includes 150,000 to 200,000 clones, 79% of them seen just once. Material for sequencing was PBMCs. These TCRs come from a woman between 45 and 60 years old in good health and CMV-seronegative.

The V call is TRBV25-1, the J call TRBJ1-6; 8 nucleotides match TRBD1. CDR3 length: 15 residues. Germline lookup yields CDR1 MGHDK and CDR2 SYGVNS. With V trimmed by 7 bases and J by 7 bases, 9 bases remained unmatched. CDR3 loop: CASTPGQGPNSPLHF. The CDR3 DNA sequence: TGTGCCAGCACCCCAGGACAGGGCCCGAATTCACCCCTCCACTTT.

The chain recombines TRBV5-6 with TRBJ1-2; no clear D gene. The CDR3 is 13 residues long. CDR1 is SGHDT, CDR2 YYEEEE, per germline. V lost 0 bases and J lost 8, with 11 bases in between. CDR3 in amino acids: CASSLEHSVGYTF. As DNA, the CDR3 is TGTGCCAGCAGCTTGGAACACAGTGTGGGCTACACCTTC. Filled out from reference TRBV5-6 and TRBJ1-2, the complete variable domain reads DAGVTQSPTHLIKTRGQQVTLRCSPKSGHDTVSWYQQALGQGPQFIFQYYEEEERQRGNFPDRFSGHQFPNYSSELNVNALLLGDSALYLCASSLEHSVGYTFGSGTRLTVV.

DNA of the CDR3: TGTGCCTGGAGCCGGGGGGGAGGCGGAAACACCATATATTTT. This sequence encodes CAWSRGGGGNTIYF. The gene calls are TRBV30 and TRBJ1-3; weak D call: TRBD1 (5 bases). Germline CDR1 GTSNPN, CDR2 SVGIG (reference sequence). V lost 3 bases, J lost 4 bases, and 13 bases lay in between. The CDR3 totals 14 residues. Supplemented by reference TRBV30 and TRBJ1-3, the full variable domain reads SQTIHQWPATLVQPVGSPLSLECTVEGTSNPNLYWYRQAAGRGLQLLFYSVGIGQISSEVPQNLSASRPQDRQFILSSKKLLLSDSGFYLCAWSRGGGGNTIYFGEGSWLTVV.

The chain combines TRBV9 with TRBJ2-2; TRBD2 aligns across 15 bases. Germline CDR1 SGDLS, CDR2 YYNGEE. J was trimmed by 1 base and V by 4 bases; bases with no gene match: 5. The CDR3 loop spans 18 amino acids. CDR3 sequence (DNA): TGTGCCAGCAGCTTCCGGACTAGCGGGAGGGTGAACACCGGGGAGCTGTTTTTT. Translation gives CASSFRTSGRVNTGELFF. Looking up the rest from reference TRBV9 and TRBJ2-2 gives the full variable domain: DSGVTQTPKHLITATGQRVTLRCSPRSGDLSVYWYQQSLDQGLQFLIQYYNGEERAKGNILERFSAQQFPDLHSELNLSSLELGDSALYFCASSFRTSGRVNTGELFFGEGSRLTVL.

CDR3 protein: CASRTGGTYEQYF. The CDR3 bases are TGTGCCAGCAGGACAGGGGGAACCTACGAGCAGTACTTC. V and J are TRBV6-6 and TRBJ2-7; the match to TRBD1 covers 9 bases. CDR1 is MNHNY, CDR2 SVGAGI, per germline (reference sequence). Trimming at V came to 6 bases and at J to 2 bases, leaving 2 bases not matched to a gene. The CDR3 is 13 amino acids.

The CDR3, as DNA: TGTGCCAGCAGCCCCTCGACAGGGGACAATTCACCCCTCCACTTT. Protein product: CASSPSTGDNSPLHF. The chain uses TRBV9 and TRBJ1-6; 8 nucleotides match TRBD1. CDR3 length equals 15 residues. The V segment lost 4 bases and the J segment 7 bases; nucleotides outside the gene matches: 7. CDR1 and CDR2 from the germline V gene are SGDLS and YYNGEE. The entire variable domain, with the rest obtained from reference TRBV9 and TRBJ1-6, is as follows: DSGVTQTPKHLITATGQRVTLRCSPRSGDLSVYWYQQSLDQGLQFLIQYYNGEERAKGNILERFSAQQFPDLHSELNLSSLELGDSALYFCASSPSTGDNSPLHFGNGTRLTVT.

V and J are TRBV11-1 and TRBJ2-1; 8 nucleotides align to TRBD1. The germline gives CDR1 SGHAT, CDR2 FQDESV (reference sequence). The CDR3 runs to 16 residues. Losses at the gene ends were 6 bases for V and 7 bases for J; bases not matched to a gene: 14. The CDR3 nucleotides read TGTGCCAGCAGGGGACAGGCGGTAGCGCCCCAAAATGAGCAGTTCTTC. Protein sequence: CASRGQAVAPQNEQFF.

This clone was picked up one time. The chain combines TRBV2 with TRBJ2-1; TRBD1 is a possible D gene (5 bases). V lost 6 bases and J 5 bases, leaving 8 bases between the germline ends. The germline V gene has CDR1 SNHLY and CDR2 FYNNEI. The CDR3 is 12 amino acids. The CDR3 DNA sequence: TGTGCCAGCAGGAGACAGAACAATGAGCAGTTCTTC. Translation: CASRRQNNEQFF.

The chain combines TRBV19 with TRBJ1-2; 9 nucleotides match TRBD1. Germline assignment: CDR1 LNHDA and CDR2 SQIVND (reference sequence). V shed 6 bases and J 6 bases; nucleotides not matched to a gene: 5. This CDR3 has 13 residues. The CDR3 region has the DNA TGTGCCAGTAGCCACACAGGGGGCGATGGCTACACCTTC. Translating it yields CASSHTGGDGYTF.

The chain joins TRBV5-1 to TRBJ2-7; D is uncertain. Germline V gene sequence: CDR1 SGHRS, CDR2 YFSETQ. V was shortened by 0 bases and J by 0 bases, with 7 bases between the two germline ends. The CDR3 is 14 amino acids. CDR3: CASSLVVSSYEQYF. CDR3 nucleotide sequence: TGCGCCAGCAGCTTGGTGGTCAGCTCCTACGAGCAGTACTTC.

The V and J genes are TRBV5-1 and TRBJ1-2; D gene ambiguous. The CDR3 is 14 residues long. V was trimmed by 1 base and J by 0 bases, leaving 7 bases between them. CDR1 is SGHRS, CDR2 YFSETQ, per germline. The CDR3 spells CASSLSGTNYGYTF. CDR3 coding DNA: TGCGCCAGCAGCTTGTCAGGAACTAACTATGGCTACACCTTC.

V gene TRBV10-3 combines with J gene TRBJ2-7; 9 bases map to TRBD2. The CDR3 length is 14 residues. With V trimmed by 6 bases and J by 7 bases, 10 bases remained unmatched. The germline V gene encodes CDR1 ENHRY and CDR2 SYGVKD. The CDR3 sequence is CAISEVAGAGEQYF. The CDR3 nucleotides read TGTGCCATCAGCGAAGTAGCGGGAGCGGGGGAGCAGTACTTC.

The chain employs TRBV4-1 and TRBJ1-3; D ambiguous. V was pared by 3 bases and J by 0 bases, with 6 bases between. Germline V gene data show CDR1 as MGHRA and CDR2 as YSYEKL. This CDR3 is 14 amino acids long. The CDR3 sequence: CASSQRDSGNTIYF. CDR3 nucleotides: TGCGCCAGCAGCCAGCGGGACTCTGGAAACACCATATATTTT.

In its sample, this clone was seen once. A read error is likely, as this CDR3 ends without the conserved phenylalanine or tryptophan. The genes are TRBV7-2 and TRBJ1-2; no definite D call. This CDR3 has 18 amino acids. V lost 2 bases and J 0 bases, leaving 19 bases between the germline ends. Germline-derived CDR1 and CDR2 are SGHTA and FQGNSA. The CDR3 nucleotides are TGTGCCAGCAGCTTATGGCAGCGACTAAACCTGGCTAACTATGGCTACACCCTC. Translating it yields CASSLWQRLNLANYGYTL.

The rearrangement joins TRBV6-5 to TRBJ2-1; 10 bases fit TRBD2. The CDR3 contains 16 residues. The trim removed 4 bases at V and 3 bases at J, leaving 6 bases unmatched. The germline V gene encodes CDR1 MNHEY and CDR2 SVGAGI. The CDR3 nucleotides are TGTGCCAGCAGTTCGGCCGGGACTAGCGACTACAATGAGCAGTTCTTC. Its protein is CASSSAGTSDYNEQFF.

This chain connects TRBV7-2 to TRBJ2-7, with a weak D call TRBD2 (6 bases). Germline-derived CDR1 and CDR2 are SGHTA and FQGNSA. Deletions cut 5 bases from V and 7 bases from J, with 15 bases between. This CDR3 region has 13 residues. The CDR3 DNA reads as TGTGCCAGCAGCCGAGACCGAGCGGGTGAGCAGTACTTC. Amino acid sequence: CASSRDRAGEQYF.

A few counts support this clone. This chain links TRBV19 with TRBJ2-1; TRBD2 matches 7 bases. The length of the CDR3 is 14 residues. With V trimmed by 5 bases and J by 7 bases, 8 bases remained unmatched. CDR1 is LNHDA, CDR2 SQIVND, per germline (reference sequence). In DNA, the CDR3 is TGTGCCAGTAGTGTTCGGGGAGGGTTTAATGAGCAGTTCTTC. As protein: CASSVRGGFNEQFF.

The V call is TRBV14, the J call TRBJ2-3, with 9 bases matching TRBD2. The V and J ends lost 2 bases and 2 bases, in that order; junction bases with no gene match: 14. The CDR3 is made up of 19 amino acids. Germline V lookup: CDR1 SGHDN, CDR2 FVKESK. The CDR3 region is CASSQPGTSRLGFTDTQYF. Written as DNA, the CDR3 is TGTGCCAGCAGCCAACCCGGGACTAGCCGGTTGGGCTTCACAGATACGCAGTATTTT.

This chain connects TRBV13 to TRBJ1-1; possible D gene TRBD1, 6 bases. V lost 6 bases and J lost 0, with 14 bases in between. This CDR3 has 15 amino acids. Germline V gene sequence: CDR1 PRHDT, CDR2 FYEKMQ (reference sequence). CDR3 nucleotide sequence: TGTGCCAGCAGTGGGACACCGAAAATGAACACTGAAGCTTTCTTT. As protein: CASSGTPKMNTEAFF. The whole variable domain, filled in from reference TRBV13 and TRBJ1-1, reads AAGVIQSPRHLIKEKRETATLKCYPIPRHDTVYWYQQGPGQDPQFLISFYEKMQSDKGSIPDRFSAQQFSDYHSELNMSSLELGDSALYFCASSGTPKMNTEAFFGQGTRLTVV.

The CDR3 DNA follows: TGTGCCAGCAGCTTAGTTGTGGGGGCAGGGCCTGAAGCTTTCTTT. Protein product: CASSLVVGAGPEAFF. The chain carries TRBV11-2 and TRBJ1-1; TRBD1 is a possible D gene (6 bases). The CDR3 contains 15 residues. Trimming removed 1 base from V and 6 bases from J, with 15 bases in between. Germline V gene lookup returns CDR1 SGHAT and CDR2 FQNNGV.

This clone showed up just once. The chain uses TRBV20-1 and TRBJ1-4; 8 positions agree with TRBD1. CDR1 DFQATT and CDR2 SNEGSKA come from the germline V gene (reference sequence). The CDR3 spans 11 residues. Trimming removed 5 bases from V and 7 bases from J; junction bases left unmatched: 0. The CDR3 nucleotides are TGCAGTGCTGGACAGGGTGAAAAACTGTTTTTT. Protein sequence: CSAGQGEKLFF.

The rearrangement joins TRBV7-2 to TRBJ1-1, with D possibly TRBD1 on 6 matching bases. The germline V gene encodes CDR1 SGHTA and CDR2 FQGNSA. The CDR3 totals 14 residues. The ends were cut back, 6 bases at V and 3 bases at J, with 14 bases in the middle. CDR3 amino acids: CASSNRVVHTEAFF. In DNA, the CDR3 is TGTGCCAGCAGTAACAGGGTAGTACACACTGAAGCTTTCTTT.

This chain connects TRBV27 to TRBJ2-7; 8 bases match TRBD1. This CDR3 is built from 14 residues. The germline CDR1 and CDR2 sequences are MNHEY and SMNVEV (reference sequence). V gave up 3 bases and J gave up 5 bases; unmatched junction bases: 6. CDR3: CASSLAGGTNEQYF. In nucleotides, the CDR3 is TGTGCCAGCAGTTTGGCAGGGGGCACAAACGAGCAGTACTTC.

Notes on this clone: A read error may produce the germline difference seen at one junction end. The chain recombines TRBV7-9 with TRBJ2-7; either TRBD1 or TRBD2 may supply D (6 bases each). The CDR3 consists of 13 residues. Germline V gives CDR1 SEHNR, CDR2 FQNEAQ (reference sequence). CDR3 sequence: CSSRRGSSYEQYF. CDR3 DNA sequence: TGTTCCAGCAGGAGGGGGAGCTCCTACGAGCAGTACTTC.

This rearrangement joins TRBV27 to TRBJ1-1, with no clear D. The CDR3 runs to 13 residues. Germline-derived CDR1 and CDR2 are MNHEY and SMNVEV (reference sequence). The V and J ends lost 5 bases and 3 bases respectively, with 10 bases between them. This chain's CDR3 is CASSLTVDTEAFF. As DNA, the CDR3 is TGTGCCAGCAGTCTAACAGTTGACACTGAAGCTTTCTTT.

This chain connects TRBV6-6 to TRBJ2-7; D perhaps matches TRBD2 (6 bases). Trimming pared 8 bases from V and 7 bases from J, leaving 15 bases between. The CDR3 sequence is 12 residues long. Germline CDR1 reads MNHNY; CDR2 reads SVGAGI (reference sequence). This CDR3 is CASRSGEREQYF. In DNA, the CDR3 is TGTGCCAGCCGTTCGGGAGAGAGGGAGCAGTACTTC.